This TCR beta chain was captured in a study of shared clonotypes between healthy human individuals. Produced via immunoSEQ multiplex PCR; TCRdb's table is partial and in-frame only. The sample records around 550,000 clones, 85% to 95% being singletons. Regarding this clone: Its specificity is not known.

This CDR3 is 16 amino acids long. CDR1 and CDR2 (germline): LGHNA, YNFKEQ. The trim removed 0 bases at V and 5 bases at J, leaving 8 bases unmatched. Study-wide points: Estimated richness values were generally larger in naive subsets than in memory subsets.

It was CD45RO-negative cells, positively selected for CCR7, that made up naive CD8 cells, with terminally differentiated effector memory CD45RA+ cells excluded. The sequence was collected from a woman younger than 45 in good health. The chain employs TRBV4-2 and TRBJ2-7; 9 bases line up with TRBD2. The sample consisted of naive CD8+ T cells sorted from blood. DNA of the CDR3: TGTGCCAGCAGCCAAGATGAGGGTAGCGGGAGTAACGAGCAGTACTTC. This sequence encodes CASSQDEGSGSNEQYF.